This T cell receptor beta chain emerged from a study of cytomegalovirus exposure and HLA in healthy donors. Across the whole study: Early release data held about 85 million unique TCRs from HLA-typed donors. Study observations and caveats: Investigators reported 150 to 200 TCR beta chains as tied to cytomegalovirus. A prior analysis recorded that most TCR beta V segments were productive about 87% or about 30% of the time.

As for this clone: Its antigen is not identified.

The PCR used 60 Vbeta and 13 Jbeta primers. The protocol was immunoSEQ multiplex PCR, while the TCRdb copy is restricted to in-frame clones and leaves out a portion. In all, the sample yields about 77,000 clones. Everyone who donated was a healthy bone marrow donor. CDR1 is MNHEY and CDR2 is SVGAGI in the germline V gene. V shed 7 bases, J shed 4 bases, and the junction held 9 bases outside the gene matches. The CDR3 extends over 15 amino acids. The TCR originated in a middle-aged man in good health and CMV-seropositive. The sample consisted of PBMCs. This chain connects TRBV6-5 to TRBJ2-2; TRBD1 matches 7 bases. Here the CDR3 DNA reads TGTGCCAGCACGAAAGGGGGACAGAGCACCGGGGAGCTGTTTTTT. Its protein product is CASTKGGQSTGELFF.